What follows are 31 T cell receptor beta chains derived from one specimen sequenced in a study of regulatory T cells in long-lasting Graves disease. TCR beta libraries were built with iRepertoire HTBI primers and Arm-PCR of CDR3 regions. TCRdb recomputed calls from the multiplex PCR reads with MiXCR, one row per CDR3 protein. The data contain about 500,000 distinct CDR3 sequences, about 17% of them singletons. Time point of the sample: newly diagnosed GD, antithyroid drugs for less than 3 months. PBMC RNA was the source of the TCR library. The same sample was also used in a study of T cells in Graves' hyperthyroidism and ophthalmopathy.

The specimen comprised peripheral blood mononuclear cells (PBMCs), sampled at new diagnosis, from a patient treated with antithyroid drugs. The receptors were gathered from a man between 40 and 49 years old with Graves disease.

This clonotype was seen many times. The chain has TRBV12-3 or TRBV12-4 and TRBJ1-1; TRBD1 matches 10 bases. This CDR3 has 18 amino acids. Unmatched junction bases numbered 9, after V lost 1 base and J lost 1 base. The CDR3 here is CASSLGLGQGPANTEAFF. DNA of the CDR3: TGTGCCAGCAGTTTAGGCCTGGGACAGGGGCCAGCGAACACTGAAGCTTTCTTT.

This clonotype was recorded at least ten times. This chain's CDR3 is CASSLWGGETQYF. The DNA for the CDR3 is TGTGCCAGCAGCTTATGGGGGGGAGAGACCCAGTACTTC. The V and J genes are TRBV5-5 and TRBJ2-5, with 7 bases that match TRBD2. The CDR3 has 13 amino acids. The germline V gene encodes CDR1 SGHKS and CDR2 YYEKEE (reference sequence). With 2 bases clipped from V and 4 bases from J, the junction kept 2 bases outside the gene matches.

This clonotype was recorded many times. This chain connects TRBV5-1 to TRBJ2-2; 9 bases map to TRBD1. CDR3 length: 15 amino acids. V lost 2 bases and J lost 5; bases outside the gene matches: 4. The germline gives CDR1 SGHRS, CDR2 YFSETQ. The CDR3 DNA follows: TGCGCCAGCAGCTTCGGGACAGGGAGGACCGGGGAGCTGTTTTTT. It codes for CASSFGTGRTGELFF.

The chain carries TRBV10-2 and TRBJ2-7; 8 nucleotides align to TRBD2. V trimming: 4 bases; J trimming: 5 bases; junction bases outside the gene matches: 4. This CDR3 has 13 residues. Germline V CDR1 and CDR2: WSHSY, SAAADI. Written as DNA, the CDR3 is TGCGCCAGCAGTGTGGGTAGCGGGAACGAGCAGTACTTC. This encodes CASSVGSGNEQYF.

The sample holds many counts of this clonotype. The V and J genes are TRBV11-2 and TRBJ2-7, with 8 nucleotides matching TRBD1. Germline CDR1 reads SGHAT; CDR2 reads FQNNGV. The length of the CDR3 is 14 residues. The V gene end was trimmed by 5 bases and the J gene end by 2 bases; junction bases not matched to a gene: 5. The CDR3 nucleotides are TGTGCCAGCAGCATCGACAGGGGCGCCTACGAGCAGTACTTC. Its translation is CASSIDRGAYEQYF. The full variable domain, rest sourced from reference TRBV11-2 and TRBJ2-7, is EAGVAQSPRYKIIEKRQSVAFWCNPISGHATLYWYQQILGQGPKLLIQFQNNGVVDDSQLPKDRFSAERLKGVDSTLKIQPAKLEDSAVYLCASSIDRGAYEQYFGPGTRLTVT.

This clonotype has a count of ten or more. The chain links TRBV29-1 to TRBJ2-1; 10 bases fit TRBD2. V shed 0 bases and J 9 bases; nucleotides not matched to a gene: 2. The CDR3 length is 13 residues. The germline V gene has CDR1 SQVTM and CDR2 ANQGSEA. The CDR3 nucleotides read TGCAGCGTTGAAGATCTAGCGGGGGCTGAGCAGTTCTTC. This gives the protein CSVEDLAGAEQFF.

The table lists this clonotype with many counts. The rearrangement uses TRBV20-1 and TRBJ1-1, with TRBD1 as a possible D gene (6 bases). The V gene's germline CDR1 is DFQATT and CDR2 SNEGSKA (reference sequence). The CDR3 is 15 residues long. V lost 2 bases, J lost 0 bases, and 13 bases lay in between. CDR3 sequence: CSARQPTGMNTEAFF. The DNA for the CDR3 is TGCAGTGCTAGACAGCCGACAGGCATGAACACTGAAGCTTTCTTT.

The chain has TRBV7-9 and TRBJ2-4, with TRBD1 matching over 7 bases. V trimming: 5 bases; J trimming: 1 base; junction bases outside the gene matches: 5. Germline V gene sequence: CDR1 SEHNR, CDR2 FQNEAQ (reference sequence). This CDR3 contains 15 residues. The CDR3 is CASSQTGNAKNIQYF. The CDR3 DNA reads TGTGCCAGCAGCCAGACAGGGAACGCCAAAAACATTCAGTACTTC.

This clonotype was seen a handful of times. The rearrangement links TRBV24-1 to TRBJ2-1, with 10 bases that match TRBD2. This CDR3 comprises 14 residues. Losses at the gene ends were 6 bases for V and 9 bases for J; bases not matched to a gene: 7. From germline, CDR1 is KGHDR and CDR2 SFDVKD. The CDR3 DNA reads TGTGCCACCAGTAGGAGCGGGAGGGCCCTTGAGCAGTTCTTC. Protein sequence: CATSRSGRALEQFF.

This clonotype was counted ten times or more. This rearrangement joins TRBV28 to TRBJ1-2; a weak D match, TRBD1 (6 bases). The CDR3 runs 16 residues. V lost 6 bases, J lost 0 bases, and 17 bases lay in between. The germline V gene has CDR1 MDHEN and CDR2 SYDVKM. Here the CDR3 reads CASSLGGRKANYGYTF. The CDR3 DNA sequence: TGTGCCAGCAGCCTGGGGGGGCGGAAGGCTAACTATGGCTACACCTTC.

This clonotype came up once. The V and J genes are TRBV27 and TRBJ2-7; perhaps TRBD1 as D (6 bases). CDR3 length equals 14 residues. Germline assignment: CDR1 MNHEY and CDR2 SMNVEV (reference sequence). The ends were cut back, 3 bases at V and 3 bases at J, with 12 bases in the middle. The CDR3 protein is CASSLGHGDYEQYF. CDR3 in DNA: TGTGCCAGCAGTTTGGGACATGGAGACTACGAGCAGTACTTC.

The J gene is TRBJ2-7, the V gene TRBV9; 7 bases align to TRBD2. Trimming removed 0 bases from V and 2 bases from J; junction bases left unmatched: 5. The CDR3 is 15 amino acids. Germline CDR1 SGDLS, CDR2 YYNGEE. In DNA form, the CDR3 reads TGTGCCAGCAGCGTAGGGGGCGGGAGCCCCTACGAGCAGTACTTC. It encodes CASSVGGGSPYEQYF. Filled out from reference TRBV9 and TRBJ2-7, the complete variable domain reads DSGVTQTPKHLITATGQRVTLRCSPRSGDLSVYWYQQSLDQGLQFLIQYYNGEERAKGNILERFSAQQFPDLHSELNLSSLELGDSALYFCASSVGGGSPYEQYFGPGTRLTVT.

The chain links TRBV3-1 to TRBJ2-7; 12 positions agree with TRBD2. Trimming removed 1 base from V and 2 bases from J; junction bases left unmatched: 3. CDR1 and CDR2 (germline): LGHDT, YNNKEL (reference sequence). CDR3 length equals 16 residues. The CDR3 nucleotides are TGTGCCAGCAGCCAAGCCCGGACTAGCGGGGCCTACGAGCAGTACTTC. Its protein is CASSQARTSGAYEQYF.

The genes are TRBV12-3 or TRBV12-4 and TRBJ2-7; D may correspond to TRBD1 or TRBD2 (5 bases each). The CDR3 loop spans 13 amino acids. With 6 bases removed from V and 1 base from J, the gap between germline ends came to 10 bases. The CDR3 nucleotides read TGTGCCAGCAGAGGGACGGTATCCTACGAGCAGTACTTC. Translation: CASRGTVSYEQYF.

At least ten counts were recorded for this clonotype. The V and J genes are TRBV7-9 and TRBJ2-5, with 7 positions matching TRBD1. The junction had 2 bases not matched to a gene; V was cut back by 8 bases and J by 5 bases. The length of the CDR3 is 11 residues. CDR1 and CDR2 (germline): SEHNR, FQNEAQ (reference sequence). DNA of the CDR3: TGTGCCAGCGAGGGGGCGGAGACCCAGTACTTC. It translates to CASEGAETQYF.

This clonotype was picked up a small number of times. CDR3 in DNA: TGCGCCAGCAGCTTGGCTGCGGGAGTGGGGAAGGCCAACGAGCAGTACTTC. Translating gives CASSLAAGVGKANEQYF. This sequence joins TRBV5-1 and TRBJ2-7, with 7 bases fitting TRBD2. V lost 0 bases and J lost 5; bases outside the gene matches: 14. CDR3 length equals 17 residues. Germline V gene sequence: CDR1 SGHRS, CDR2 YFSETQ.

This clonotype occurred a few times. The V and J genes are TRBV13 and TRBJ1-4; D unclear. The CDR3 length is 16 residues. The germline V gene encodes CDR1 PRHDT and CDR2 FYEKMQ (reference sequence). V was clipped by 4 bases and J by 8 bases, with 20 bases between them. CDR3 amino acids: CASSSLKGPSGEKLFF. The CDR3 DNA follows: TGTGCCAGCAGCTCACTCAAAGGGCCATCGGGGGAAAAACTGTTTTTT.

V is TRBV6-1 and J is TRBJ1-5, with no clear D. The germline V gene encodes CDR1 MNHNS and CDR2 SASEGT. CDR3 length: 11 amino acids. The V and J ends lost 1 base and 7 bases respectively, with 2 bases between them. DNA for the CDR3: TGTGCCAGCAGTGAAGGACAGCCCCAGCATTTT. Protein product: CASSEGQPQHF.

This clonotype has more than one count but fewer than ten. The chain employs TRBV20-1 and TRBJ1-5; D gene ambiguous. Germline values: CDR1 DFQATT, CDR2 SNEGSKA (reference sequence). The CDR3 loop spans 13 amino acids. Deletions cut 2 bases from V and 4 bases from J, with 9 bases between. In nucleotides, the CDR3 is TGCAGTGCTAGAAGTCGTGAGAATCAGCCCCAGCATTTT. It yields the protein CSARSRENQPQHF.

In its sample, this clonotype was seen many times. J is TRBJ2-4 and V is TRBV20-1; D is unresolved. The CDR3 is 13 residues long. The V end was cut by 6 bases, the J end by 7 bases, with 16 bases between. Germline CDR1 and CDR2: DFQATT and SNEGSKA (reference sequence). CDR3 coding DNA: TGCAGTGCGACTGATCGGAAAACTAACATTCAGTACTTC. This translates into CSATDRKTNIQYF.

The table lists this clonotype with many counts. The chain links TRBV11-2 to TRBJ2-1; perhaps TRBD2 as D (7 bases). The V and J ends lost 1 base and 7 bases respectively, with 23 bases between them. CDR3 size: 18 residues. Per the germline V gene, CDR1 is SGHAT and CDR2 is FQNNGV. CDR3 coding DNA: TGTGCCAGCAGCTTAGGGGCGGGGGCGGGACCAATGAGGAATGAGCAGTTCTTC. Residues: CASSLGAGAGPMRNEQFF. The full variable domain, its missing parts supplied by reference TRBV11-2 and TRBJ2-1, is EAGVAQSPRYKIIEKRQSVAFWCNPISGHATLYWYQQILGQGPKLLIQFQNNGVVDDSQLPKDRFSAERLKGVDSTLKIQPAKLEDSAVYLCASSLGAGAGPMRNEQFFGPGTRLTVL.

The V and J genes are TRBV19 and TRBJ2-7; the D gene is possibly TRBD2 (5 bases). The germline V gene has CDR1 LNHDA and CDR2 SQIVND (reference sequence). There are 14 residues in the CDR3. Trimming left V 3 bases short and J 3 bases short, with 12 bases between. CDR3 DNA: TGTGCCAGTAGTATGTTGAGTGGAGGCTACGAGCAGTACTTC. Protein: CASSMLSGGYEQYF.

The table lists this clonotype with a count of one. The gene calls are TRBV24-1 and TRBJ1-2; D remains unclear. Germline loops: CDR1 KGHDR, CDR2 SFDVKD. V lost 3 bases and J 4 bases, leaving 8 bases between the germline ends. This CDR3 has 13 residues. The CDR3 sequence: CATSDVGSYGYTF. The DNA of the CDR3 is TGTGCCACCAGTGATGTAGGATCCTATGGCTACACCTTC.

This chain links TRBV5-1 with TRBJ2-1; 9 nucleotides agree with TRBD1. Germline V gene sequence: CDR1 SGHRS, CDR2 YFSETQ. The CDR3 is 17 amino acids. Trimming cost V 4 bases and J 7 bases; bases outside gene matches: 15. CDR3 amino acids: CASSPTGTGWRVNEQFF. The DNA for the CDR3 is TGCGCCAGCAGCCCGACCGGGACAGGGTGGAGGGTAAATGAGCAGTTCTTC.

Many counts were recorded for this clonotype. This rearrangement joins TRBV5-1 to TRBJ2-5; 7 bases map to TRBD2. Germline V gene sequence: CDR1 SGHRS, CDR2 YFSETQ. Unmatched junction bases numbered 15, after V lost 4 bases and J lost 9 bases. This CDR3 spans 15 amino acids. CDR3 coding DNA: TGCGCCAGCAGCAAAGAGGGGACTACGAGATTGGCCCAGTACTTC. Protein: CASSKEGTTRLAQYF.

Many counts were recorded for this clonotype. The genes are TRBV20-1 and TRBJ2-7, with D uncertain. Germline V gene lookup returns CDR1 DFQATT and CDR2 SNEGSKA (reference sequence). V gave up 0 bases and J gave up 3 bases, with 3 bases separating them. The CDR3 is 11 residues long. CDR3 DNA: TGCAGTGCTAGAGATCTCTACGAGCAGTACTTC. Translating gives CSARDLYEQYF.

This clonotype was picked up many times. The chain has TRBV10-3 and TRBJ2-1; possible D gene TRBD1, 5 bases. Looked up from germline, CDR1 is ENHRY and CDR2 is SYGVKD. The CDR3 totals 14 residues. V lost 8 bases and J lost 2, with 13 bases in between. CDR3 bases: TGTGCCATCGGGGCCAGGGAAGCCTACAATGAGCAGTTCTTC. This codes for CAIGAREAYNEQFF.

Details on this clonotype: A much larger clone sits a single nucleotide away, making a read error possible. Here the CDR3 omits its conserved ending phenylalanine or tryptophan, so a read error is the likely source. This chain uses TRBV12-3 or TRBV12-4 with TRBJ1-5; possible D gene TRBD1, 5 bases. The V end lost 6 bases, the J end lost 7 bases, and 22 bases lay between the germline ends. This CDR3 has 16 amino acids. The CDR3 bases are TGTGCCAGCAGCCTGGGACGGATGTTGGAATGGCAGCCCCAGCATTCT. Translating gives CASSLGRMLEWQPQHS.

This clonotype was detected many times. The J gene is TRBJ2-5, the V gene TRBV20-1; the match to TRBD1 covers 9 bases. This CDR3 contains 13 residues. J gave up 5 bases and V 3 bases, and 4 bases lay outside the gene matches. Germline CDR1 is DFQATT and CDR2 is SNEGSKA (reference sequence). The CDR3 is CSARDRGRETQYF. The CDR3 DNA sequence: TGCAGTGCTAGGGACAGGGGCCGGGAGACCCAGTACTTC.

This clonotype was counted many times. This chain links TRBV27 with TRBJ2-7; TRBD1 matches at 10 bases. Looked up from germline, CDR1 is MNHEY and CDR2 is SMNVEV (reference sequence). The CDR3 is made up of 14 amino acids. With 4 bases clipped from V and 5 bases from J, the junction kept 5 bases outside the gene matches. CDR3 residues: CASSSGTGANEQYF. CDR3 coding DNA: TGTGCCAGCAGTTCCGGGACAGGGGCGAACGAGCAGTACTTC.

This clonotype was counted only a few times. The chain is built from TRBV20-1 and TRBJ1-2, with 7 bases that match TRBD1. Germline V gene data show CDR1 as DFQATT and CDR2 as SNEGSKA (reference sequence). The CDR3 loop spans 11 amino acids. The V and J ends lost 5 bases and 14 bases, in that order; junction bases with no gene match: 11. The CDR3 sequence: CSAGTDRRGTF. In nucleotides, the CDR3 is TGCAGTGCTGGGACGGACAGGCGGGGGACCTTC.